The 19 T cell receptor beta chains listed next were all sequenced from one sample in a study of blood T cell repertoires in COVID-19. Data came from immunoSEQ multiplex PCR; TCRdb stores just in-frame clones and leaves some out. The table has tens of thousands of clones, around 90% seen once. Sequencing was carried out using peripheral blood. Receptors were obtained from a human donor in a cohort sampled during active COVID-19.

V and J are TRBV7-8 and TRBJ2-1; 10 nucleotides line up with TRBD2. Germline V gene lookup returns CDR1 SGHVS and CDR2 FQNEAQ. This CDR3 region has 15 residues. J was trimmed by 8 bases and V by 3 bases; bases with no gene match: 7. The CDR3 DNA is TGTGCCAGCAGCTTGACTAGCGGGTGGGGACATGAGCAGTTCTTC. It translates to CASSLTSGWGHEQFF.

The V call is TRBV7-9, the J call TRBJ2-3; 8 nucleotides match TRBD2. V was pared by 10 bases and J by 0 bases, with 6 bases of the junction left unmatched. This CDR3 contains 14 residues. CDR1 SEHNR and CDR2 FQNEAQ come from the germline V gene (reference sequence). CDR3 protein: CATSREGSTDTQYF. The CDR3 DNA reads as TGTGCCACCTCACGGGAGGGTAGCACAGATACGCAGTATTTT.

The V call is TRBV6-5, the J call TRBJ2-1; the match to TRBD1 covers 8 bases. The CDR3 totals 15 residues. CDR1 is MNHEY and CDR2 is SVGAGI in the germline V gene. The V and J ends lost 5 bases and 7 bases, in that order; junction bases with no gene match: 10. The CDR3 reads CASSKQGDDGNEQFF. The CDR3 DNA reads as TGTGCCAGCAGTAAACAGGGGGACGATGGTAATGAGCAGTTCTTC.

The chain uses TRBV5-5 and TRBJ2-7, with a weak D call TRBD2 (6 bases). The CDR3 consists of 13 residues. V was clipped by 4 bases and J by 3 bases, with 11 bases between them. The germline gives CDR1 SGHKS, CDR2 YYEKEE (reference sequence). CDR3 in amino acids: CASSPREIYEQYF. As DNA, the CDR3 is TGTGCCAGCAGCCCACGGGAGATCTACGAGCAGTACTTC.

The rearrangement joins TRBV9 to TRBJ2-2; TRBD2 is a possible D gene (6 bases). V lost 2 bases, J lost 4 bases, and 12 bases lay in between. CDR1 SGDLS and CDR2 YYNGEE come from the germline V gene. This CDR3 contains 15 residues. CDR3 sequence reads: CASSVLAGSTGELFF. The DNA for the CDR3 is TGTGCCAGCAGCGTCCTGGCGGGGAGCACCGGGGAGCTGTTTTTT.

In this sample, this clone turned up once. The chain recombines TRBV4-3 with TRBJ2-7, with D possibly being TRBD2 (6 bases). Trimming cost V 2 bases and J 1 base, with 18 bases left between them. This CDR3 region has 17 residues. Germline lookup yields CDR1 LGHNA and CDR2 YSLEER. Here the CDR3 reads CASSQMGAGPRSYEQYF. The DNA of the CDR3 is TGCGCCAGCAGCCAAATGGGTGCGGGACCTCGTTCCTACGAGCAGTACTTC.

This clone has a single count. The chain recombines TRBV6-5 with TRBJ2-5; maybe TRBD2 (6 bases). This CDR3 spans 12 amino acids. Trimming removed 7 bases from V and 4 bases from J, with 10 bases in between. Germline V CDR1 and CDR2: MNHEY, SVGAGI. The CDR3 here is CASNGGTETQYF. The CDR3 nucleotides read TGTGCCAGCAATGGCGGGACAGAGACCCAGTACTTC.

The rearrangement uses TRBV4-3 and TRBJ2-6, with TRBD2 matching over 7 bases. V lost 8 bases and J lost 0; bases outside the gene matches: 7. Germline CDR1 and CDR2: LGHNA and YSLEER. The CDR3 sequence is 16 residues long. This CDR3 reads CASGQGGGSGANVLTF. The CDR3 bases are TGCGCCAGCGGACAAGGCGGGGGCTCTGGGGCCAACGTCCTGACTTTC.

This chain connects TRBV28 to TRBJ2-7; 11 bases are a match to TRBD2. The CDR3 extends over 15 amino acids. Germline V lookup: CDR1 MDHEN, CDR2 SYDVKM. V gave up 4 bases and J gave up 2 bases; unmatched junction bases: 4. The CDR3 spells CASSYPGLAAYEQYF. The CDR3 nucleotides are TGTGCCAGCAGTTATCCGGGACTAGCGGCCTACGAGCAGTACTTC.

The CDR3 reads CASTLGAPLTADTQYF. The CDR3 region has the DNA TGTGCCAGCACCTTGGGGGCGCCCCTGACCGCAGATACGCAGTATTTT. The rearrangement links TRBV3-1 (or the pseudogene TRBV3-2) to TRBJ2-3, with D possibly matching TRBD1 (6 bases). Germline values: CDR1 LGHDT, CDR2 YNNKEL (reference sequence). V shed 7 bases and J shed 4 bases, with 21 bases lying between them. This CDR3 comprises 16 residues.

This chain uses TRBV7-2 with TRBJ2-3; D is perhaps TRBD1 (5 bases). Germline V gene lookup returns CDR1 SGHTA and CDR2 FQGNSA. This CDR3 spans 14 amino acids. V shed 3 bases and J shed 3 bases, with 10 bases lying between them. The CDR3 DNA reads TGTGCCAGCAGCTTTCGGCAGGGAACAGATACGCAGTATTTT. It codes for CASSFRQGTDTQYF.

The V call is TRBV6-6, the J call TRBJ1-2; no clear D gene. Trimming took 6 bases from V and 4 from J, leaving 12 bases between them. This CDR3 has 13 amino acids. Germline CDR1 and CDR2: MNHNY and SVGAGI (reference sequence). DNA for the CDR3: TGTGCCAGCAGAGAGGCAGTCATCTATGGCTACACCTTC. This sequence encodes CASREAVIYGYTF.

The chain links TRBV6-5 to TRBJ2-7; D is undetermined. Germline CDR1 MNHEY, CDR2 SVGAGI. This CDR3 region has 11 residues. V gave up 6 bases and J gave up 3 bases, with 6 bases separating them. The CDR3 is CASRNIYEQYF. The CDR3 DNA follows: TGTGCCAGCAGGAACATCTACGAGCAGTACTTC.

As DNA, the CDR3 is TGTGCCAGCAGCTTAGCCGCGGCAAACTATGGCTACACCTTC. It is translated as CASSLAAANYGYTF. J is TRBJ1-2 and V is TRBV7-2, with no clear D. Germline CDR1 and CDR2: SGHTA and FQGNSA. There are 14 residues in the CDR3. V was pared by 0 bases and J by 2 bases, with 7 bases between.

Notes on this clone: The sample contains more than one DNA sequence encoding this CDR3. This chain connects TRBV12-5 to TRBJ2-5; 7 nucleotides align to TRBD1. CDR3 size: 14 residues. The V and J ends lost 6 bases and 1 base, in that order; junction bases with no gene match: 5. Per germline, CDR1 LGHNT and CDR2 FRNRAP. The CDR3 nucleotides read TGTGCTAGTGGGCCGGGACAGCCCCAAGAGACCCAGTACTTC. This encodes CASGPGQPQETQYF. Full variable domain (rest looked up from reference TRBV12-5 and TRBJ2-5): DARVTQTPRHKVTEMGQEVTMRCQPILGHNTVFWYRQTMMQGLELLAYFRNRAPLDDSGMPKDRFSAEMPDATLATLKIQPSEPRDSAVYFCASGPGQPQETQYFGPGTRLLVL.

The chain couples TRBV18 to TRBJ2-2; 9 bases fit TRBD1. Trimming cost V 3 bases and J 7 bases; bases outside gene matches: 9. CDR3 length: 16 amino acids. CDR1 is KGHSH, CDR2 LQKENI, per germline. The CDR3 DNA sequence: TGTGCCAGCTCACCGTGGGGACAGGGCGTTAACGGGGAGCTGTTTTTT. Its protein product is CASSPWGQGVNGELFF.

This clone has only one observation. In DNA form, the CDR3 reads TGTGCCAGTAGTCCGACAGGTAGAGGAAGCAATCAGCCCCAGCATTTT. It encodes CASSPTGRGSNQPQHF. The genes are TRBV19 and TRBJ1-5; D possibly corresponds to TRBD1 (6 bases). Germline CDR1 is LNHDA and CDR2 is SQIVND (reference sequence). This CDR3 comprises 16 residues. The germline V and J ends were trimmed by 5 bases and 1 base, with 15 bases remaining between them. Using reference TRBV19 and TRBJ1-5 for the parts outside the CDR3, the full variable domain is DGGITQSPKYLFRKEGQNVTLSCEQNLNHDAMYWYRQDPGQGLRLIYYSQIVNDFQKGDIAEGYSVSREKKESFPLTVTSAQKNPTAFYLCASSPTGRGSNQPQHFGDGTRLSIL.

The chain joins TRBV3-1 (or the pseudogene TRBV3-2) to TRBJ2-1; TRBD2 agrees at 7 bases. The CDR3 runs 17 residues. J was trimmed by 9 bases and V by 0 bases; bases with no gene match: 14. The germline gives CDR1 LGHDT, CDR2 YNNKEL (reference sequence). This CDR3 reads CASSQDWRGLAGAEQFF. The CDR3 DNA reads as TGTGCCAGCAGCCAAGATTGGCGGGGATTAGCGGGTGCTGAGCAGTTCTTC.

J is TRBJ1-5 and V is TRBV6-2 or TRBV6-3; D unresolved. V was trimmed by 4 bases and J by 3 bases, leaving 10 bases between them. The CDR3 length is 14 residues. CDR1 is MNHEY and CDR2 is SVGEGT in the germline V gene. In nucleotides, the CDR3 is TGTGCCAGCAGTTCTACCGGTACCAATCAGCCCCAGCATTTT. This codes for CASSSTGTNQPQHF.